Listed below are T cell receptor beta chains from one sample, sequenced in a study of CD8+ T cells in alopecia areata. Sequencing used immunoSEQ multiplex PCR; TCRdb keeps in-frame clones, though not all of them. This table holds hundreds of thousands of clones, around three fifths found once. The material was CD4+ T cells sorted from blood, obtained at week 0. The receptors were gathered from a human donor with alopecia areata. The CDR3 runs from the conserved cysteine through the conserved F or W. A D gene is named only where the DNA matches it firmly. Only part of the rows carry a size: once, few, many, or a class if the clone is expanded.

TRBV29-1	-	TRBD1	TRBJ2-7	TGCAGCGTTGCTGGACAGGGCGCTGGCTACGAGCAGTACTTC	CSVAGQGAGYEQYF
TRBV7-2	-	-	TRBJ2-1	TGTGCCAGCAGCTTAGGATCGCAGAGGGAGCAGTTCTTC	CASSLGSQREQFF
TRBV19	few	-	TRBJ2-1	TGTGCCAGTAGTATGAGCCGTAGCTGGGGGTCCTACAATGAGCAGTTCTTC	CASSMSRSWGSYNEQFF
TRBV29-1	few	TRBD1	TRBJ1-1	TGCAGCGTTGAAGAGGGACAGGGGGTAGACGCTTTCTTT	CSVEEGQGVDAFF
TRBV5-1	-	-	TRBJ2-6	TGCGCCAGCAGCGTTGGGGCAGGGGCCAACGTCCTGACTTTC	CASSVGAGANVLTF
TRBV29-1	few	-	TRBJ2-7	TGCAGCGTTGTCAGAACAGGGAGAATCTACGAGCAGTACTTC	CSVVRTGRIYEQYF
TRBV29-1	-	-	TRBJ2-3	TGCAGCGCCAGGACAGCCCTGAGCACAGATACGCAGTATTTT	CSARTALSTDTQYF
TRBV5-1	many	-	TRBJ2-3	TGCGCCAGCAGCTGGGCGACGAACACAGATACGCAGTATTTT	CASSWATNTDTQYF
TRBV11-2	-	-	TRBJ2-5	TGTGCCAGCAGCTTGGGGGTCCGGGAGACCCAGTACTTC	CASSLGVRETQYF
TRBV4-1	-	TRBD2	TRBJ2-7	TGCGCCAGCAGCCAAGGCCTCCTGGGACTAGACTACGAGCAGTACTTC	CASSQGLLGLDYEQYF
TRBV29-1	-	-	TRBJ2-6	TGCAGCGTTGTTTCCGCTGGGGCCAACGTCCTGACTTTC	CSVVSAGANVLTF
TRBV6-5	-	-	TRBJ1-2	TGTGCCAGCAGACAGGGTCTCATCTATGGCTACACCTTC	CASRQGLIYGYTF
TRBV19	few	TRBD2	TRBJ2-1	TGTGCCATACGGGCCGGGGGACCGGGACTAGCGGGAGGTGAGCAGTTCTTC	CAIRAGGPGLAGGEQFF
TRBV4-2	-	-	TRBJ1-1	TGTGCCAGCATCGGGCGGGAGGTTGGCGAATGGGGCCGCACTGAAGCTTTCTTT	CASIGREVGEWGRTEAFF
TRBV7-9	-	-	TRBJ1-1	TGTGCCAGCAGCCCGGACGGTGAAGCTTTCTTT	CASSPDGEAFF
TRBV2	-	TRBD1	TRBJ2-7	TGTGCCAGCAGTGGGACAGGGGGAGCCTACGAGCAGTACTTC	CASSGTGGAYEQYF
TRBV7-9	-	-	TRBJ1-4	TGTGCCAGCAGCTTGGGACAAGGAGGAGAAAAACTGTTTTTT	CASSLGQGGEKLFF
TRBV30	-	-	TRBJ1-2	TGTGCCTGGAGTGAGGGGCCTATAGGCTACACCTTC	CAWSEGPIGYTF
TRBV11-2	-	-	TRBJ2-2	TGTGCCAGCAGCTTAGGGCAGGGAGGTATCACCGGGGAGCTGTTTTTT	CASSLGQGGITGELFF
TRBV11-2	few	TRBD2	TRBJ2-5	TGTGCCAGCAGCCATTTGACTAGCGGGAGTCGAGAGACCCAGTACTTC	CASSHLTSGSRETQYF
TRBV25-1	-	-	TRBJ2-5	TGTGCCAGCAGTGGAGAGATAGGGACAGAGACCCAGTACTTC	CASSGEIGTETQYF
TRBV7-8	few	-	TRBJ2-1	TGTGCCAGCAGCTTAGCGTCCTTGCGCGGGATATTGGGCTCCTACAATGAGCAGTTCTTC	CASSLASLRGILGSYNEQFF
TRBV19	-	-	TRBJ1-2	TGTGCCAGTAGTACGGGACGTGGCTACACCTTC	CASSTGRGYTF
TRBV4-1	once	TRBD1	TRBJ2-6	TGCGCCAGCAGCCAGATTGGACAGGGCTCTGGGGCCAACGTCCTGACTTTC	CASSQIGQGSGANVLTF
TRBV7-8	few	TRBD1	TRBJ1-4	TGTGCCAGCAGCCCCGGACAGGGCCGGGGACTGTTTTTT	CASSPGQGRGLFF
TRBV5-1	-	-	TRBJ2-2	TGCGCCAGCAGCCCCCAGGCGGGGTTGAACACCGGGGAGCTGTTTTTT	CASSPQAGLNTGELFF
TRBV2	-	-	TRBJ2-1	TGTGCCAGCAGTGAAGGGACGTATTACAATGAGCAGTTCTTC	CASSEGTYYNEQFF
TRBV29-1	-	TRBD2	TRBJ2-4	TGCAGCGTTGAAGTCCTCAGGACTAGCGGGAGGATGGTAAACATTCAGTACTTC	CSVEVLRTSGRMVNIQYF
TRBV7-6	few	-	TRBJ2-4	TGTGCCAGCAGCCCCCGTTTGCGTGGTGCACTAGCCAAAAACATTCAGTACTTC	CASSPRLRGALAKNIQYF
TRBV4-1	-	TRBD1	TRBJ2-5	TGCGCCAGCAGCCAACCAAGAACAGGGGGCCAAGAGACCCAGTACTTC	CASSQPRTGGQETQYF
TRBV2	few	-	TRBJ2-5	TGTGCCAGCAGTGAAGAATTAACAGCCCGAGAGACCCAGTACTTC	CASSEELTARETQYF
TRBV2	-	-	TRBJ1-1	TGTGCCAGGGGGGGTAAGGCTTTCTTT	CARGGKAFF
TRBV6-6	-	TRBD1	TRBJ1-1	TGTGCCAGCAAACGACAGGGTCTAGACAGAGCTTTCTTT	CASKRQGLDRAFF
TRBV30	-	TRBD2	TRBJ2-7	TGTGCCTGGGCGGGGGTAGCGGACTACGAGCAGTACTTC	CAWAGVADYEQYF
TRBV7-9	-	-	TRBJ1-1	TGTGCCAGCAGCTTAGGACAGACGAACACTGAAGCTTTCTTT	CASSLGQTNTEAFF
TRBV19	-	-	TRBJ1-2	TGTGCCAGTAGTATAGTGAGGACGTACGGCTACACCTTC	CASSIVRTYGYTF
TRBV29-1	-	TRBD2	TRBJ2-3	TGCAGCGTTCTAGCGGGGACCACAGATACGCAGTATTTT	CSVLAGTTDTQYF
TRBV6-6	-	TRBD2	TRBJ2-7	TGTGCCAGCCACCGGGGGGGCGGCTACGAGCAGTACTTC	CASHRGGGYEQYF
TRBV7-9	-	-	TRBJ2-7	TGTGCCAGCAGCTTCCAGGGGGAGGCCTACGAGCAGTACTTC	CASSFQGEAYEQYF
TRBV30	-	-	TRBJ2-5	TGTGCCTGGAGTGTGTCGGGATCAACCCAGTACTTC	CAWSVSGSTQYF
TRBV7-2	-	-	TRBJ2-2	TGTGCCAGCAGTCCCAAGGCACGGGGCCCCGGCACCGGGGAGCTGTTTTTT	CASSPKARGPGTGELFF
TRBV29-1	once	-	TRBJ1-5	TGCAGCGTTGCAGGGGCTGGCAATCAGCCCCAGCATTTT	CSVAGAGNQPQHF
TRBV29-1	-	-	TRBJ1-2	TGCAGCGTTGGGGTAGGACCGTACACCTTC	CSVGVGPYTF
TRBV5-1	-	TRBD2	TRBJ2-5	TGCGCCAGCAGCCTTGGACTAGCGGGAGTGGAGACCCAGTACTTC	CASSLGLAGVETQYF
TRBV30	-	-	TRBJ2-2	TGTGCCTTGAGGGGGACACCGAACACCGGGGAGCTGTTTTTT	CALRGTPNTGELFF
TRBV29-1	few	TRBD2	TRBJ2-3	TGCAGCGTTCCGGGACTAGCGGGAGGCGGAAATACGCAGTATTTT	CSVPGLAGGGNTQYF
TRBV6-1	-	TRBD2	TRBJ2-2	TGTGCCAGCTTAGATATGGGGACTAGTAGCGGGGAGCTGTTTTTT	CASLDMGTSSGELFF